At least ten counts were recorded for the clone carrying this T cell receptor beta chain. Antigen unknown. The data originate from a study of T cells in Graves' hyperthyroidism and ophthalmopathy. The study, taken as a whole, reports: Clonotypes that were expanded in thyroid above 0.001 mostly appeared in blood too. Before onset, ophthalmopathy was predicted by the model a median about 6.2 months earlier. Separating ophthalmopathy from stable hyperthyroidism was achieved by a 13 V-J model.

Uncontrolled infections, other autoimmune diseases, pregnancy or lactation led to exclusion of patients. Researchers took RNA transcripts and amplified the TCR beta CDR3 regions from them. First-round RT-PCR targeting the TCR CDR3 was performed with the HTBI primer set. Via MiXCR, TCRdb re-called the multiplex PCR reads, giving one row per CDR3 protein. Counted here are some 300,000 distinct CDR3 sequences, approximately 18% occurring once; the ten biggest clones make up just under 40%. The origin of this receptor is a man aged 50 to 59 with Graves' ophthalmopathy. Source material: blood.

In nucleotides, the CDR3 is TGTGCCAGCTCACCGACTCCAGGGACGGAGAATCAGCCCCAGCATTTT. As protein: CASSPTPGTENQPQHF. V usage is TRBV18 and J usage is TRBJ1-5, with D possibly TRBD1 on 5 matching bases. Germline V lookup: CDR1 KGHSH, CDR2 LQKENI. The V end lost 3 bases, the J end lost 4 bases, and 16 bases lay between the germline ends. The CDR3 has 16 residues.